This T cell receptor (beta chain) comes out of a study of T-cell memory formation after mild COVID-19. Across the study: TCR clusters were mostly donor specific. Whole-study results and caveats: Day 15 to 85 contracting clones showed balanced CD4/CD8; day 15 to 37 expanders favored CD4+.

Germline-derived CDR1 and CDR2 are SQVTM and ANQGSEA. This CDR3 has 12 residues. The V and J ends lost 6 bases and 5 bases respectively, with 13 bases between them. Note on this clonotype: Its antigen is unknown.

5'RACE primed at constant segments yielded TCR alpha and TCR beta cDNA libraries bearing sample barcodes and UMIs. Using its own MiXCR run on the 5' RACE reads, TCRdb lists one record per CDR3 protein. In the table there are a few hundred thousand distinct CDR3 sequences, approximately 29% of which are singletons. The receptor's source is an adult woman who had mild COVID-19 (a few samples of this study predate the infection). Cell type and time point are not known. The sample consisted of PBMCs or a T cell subset sorted from them (not recorded which). The V gene is TRBV29-1, the J gene TRBJ2-5; the D gene is possibly TRBD1 (8 bases). CDR3 region: CSVQQGGETQYF. For the CDR3, the DNA is TGCAGCGTCCAACAGGGGGGGGAGACCCAGTACTTC.